The following is a TCR beta chain sequence with its context. This clone's antigen is unknown. No much larger clone exists at a distance of one base, and base qualities are not known. TCRbeta CDR3 regions were amplified from genomic DNA using the immunoSEQ Assay, a bias-controlled multiplex PCR. In the source study's methods: Within the assay, amplification of reference gene primers was used to estimate how many nucleated cells each sample contained. Sequence reads were collapsed and filtered to measure the absolute abundance of every unique TCRbeta CDR3 rearrangement. Productive Simpson clonality was computed per sample as the square root of Simpson's diversity index over productive rearrangements. TCRdb's version of the immuneACCESS table is confined to in-frame rearrangements and falls short of the full clone set. An unresolved V gene accounts for under half of the shortfall where checked; the remainder is of unknown origin. From that table come the V and J calls and clone size; the DNA was used to work out D and trimming. In this sample the table shows about 180,000 clones, 88% of which occur a single time. The ten largest make up 9% of the sample.

Enrolling through a virtual design, the prospective study's participants ranged in age from roughly 18 to 89 years and lived across roughly 23 United States geographic areas. In the prospective study, cohorts were assigned on the basis of participant-reported clinical history obtained from a screening survey and a study questionnaire. ImmuneRACE Cohort 3 recovered participants were defined by two consecutive negative NP/OP PCR tests, healthcare professional clearance, or symptom resolution. Each participant in the prospective study had whole blood, serum and a nasopharyngeal or oropharyngeal swab collected by mobile phlebotomists. Prospective study participants could optionally give additional blood draws and questionnaires over an approximately two-month period. Before DNA extraction, prospective study blood samples were shipped either frozen or at room temperature. As encoded in the germline V gene, CDR1 is ENHRY while CDR2 is SYGVKD. The CDR3 runs 14 residues from the cysteine to the phenylalanine. Left in the record is the CDR3 DNA by itself, 42 bases read in frame from the first base. Compared with germline, V lacks 10 bases and J lacks 2 bases; bases without a gene match: 6.

This entry comes from a study of blood T cell repertoires in COVID-19 (dated by TCRdb to the early 2020s). For context, the study as a whole: The collaborator samples originated in the United States, Italy and Spain and spanned the acute and convalescent phases of COVID-19. Where HLA class I and class II types were available, the types were taken from metadata supplied by the sample provider, not from assay-based typing. Nearly every sample came with metadata listing a de-identified subject ID, COVID-19 status, age in years and sex. The material from the prospective study consisted of cDNA or gDNA derived from T cells, B-cell-depleted T cells, or PBMCs. Subjects who had been exposed to COVID-19, were actively infected with it, or had recovered from it provided the deeply sampled blood TCRbeta repertoires that made up the dataset. The repertoires were released in a freely available public database intended as a resource for research on the immune response to SARS-CoV-2. Samples came from the ongoing ImmuneRACE study (first 160 participants) plus 1,254 subjects from 6 global collaborators.

General conclusions and limits of the study: Clinical and demographic metadata were provided uncurated, with the amount varying by source and participant.

Recombination linked TRBV10-3 to TRBJ2-3, and 10 bases in between align with TRBD2. The source material was PBMCs or T cells enriched from blood (not recorded which). The source is a woman between 18 and 29 years old who had recovered from COVID-19. CDR3 region: CATSSGGVTDTQYF. The DNA sequence is as follows: TGTGCCACCTCCAGCGGGGGGGTCACAGATACGCAGTATTTT.